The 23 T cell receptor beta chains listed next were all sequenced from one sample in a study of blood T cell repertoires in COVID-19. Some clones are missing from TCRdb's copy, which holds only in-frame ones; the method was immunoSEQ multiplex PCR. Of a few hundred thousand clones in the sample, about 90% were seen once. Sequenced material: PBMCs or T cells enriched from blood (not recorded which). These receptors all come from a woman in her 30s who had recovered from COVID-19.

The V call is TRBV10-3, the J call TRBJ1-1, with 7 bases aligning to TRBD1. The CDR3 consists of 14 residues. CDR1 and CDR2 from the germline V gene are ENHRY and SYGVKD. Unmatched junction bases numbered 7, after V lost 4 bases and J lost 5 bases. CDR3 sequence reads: CAISGSAGGTEAFF. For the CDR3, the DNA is TGTGCCATCAGTGGAAGCGCAGGGGGGACTGAAGCTTTCTTT.

The CDR3 DNA sequence: TGTGCCAGCTCAGGGGCTAGTAATGAAAAACTGTTTTTT. Amino acid sequence: CASSGASNEKLFF. The chain employs TRBV3-1 (or the pseudogene TRBV3-2) and TRBJ1-4, with D maybe TRBD1 (6 bases). The CDR3 contains 13 residues. Germline V gene sequence: CDR1 LGHDT, CDR2 YNNKEL (reference sequence). The V and J ends lost 8 bases and 4 bases respectively, with 11 bases between them.

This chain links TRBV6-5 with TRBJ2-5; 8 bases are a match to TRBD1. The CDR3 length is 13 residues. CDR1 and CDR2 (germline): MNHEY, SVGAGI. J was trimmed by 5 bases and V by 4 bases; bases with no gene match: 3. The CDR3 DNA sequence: TGTGCCAGCAGTTGGACAGGGCGGGAGACCCAGTACTTC. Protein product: CASSWTGRETQYF.

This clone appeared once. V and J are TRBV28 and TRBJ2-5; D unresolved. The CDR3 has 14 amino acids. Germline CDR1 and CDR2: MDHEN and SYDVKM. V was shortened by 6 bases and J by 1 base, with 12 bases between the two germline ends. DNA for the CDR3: TGTGCCAGCAGAGCCCCGGGTGTCCAAGAGACCCAGTACTTC. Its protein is CASRAPGVQETQYF.

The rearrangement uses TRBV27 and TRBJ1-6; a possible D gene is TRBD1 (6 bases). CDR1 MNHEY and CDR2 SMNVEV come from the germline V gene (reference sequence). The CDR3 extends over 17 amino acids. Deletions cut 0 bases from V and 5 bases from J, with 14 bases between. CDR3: CASSLSWGGLNNSPLHF. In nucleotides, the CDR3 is TGTGCCAGCAGTTTATCGTGGGGGGGCCTTAATAATTCACCCCTCCACTTT.

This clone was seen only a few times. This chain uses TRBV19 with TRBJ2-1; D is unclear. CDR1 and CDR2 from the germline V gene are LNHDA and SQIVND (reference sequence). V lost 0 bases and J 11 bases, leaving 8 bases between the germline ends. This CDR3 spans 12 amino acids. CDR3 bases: TGTGCCAGTAGTATAGATCGGTATCAGCAGTTCTTC. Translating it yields CASSIDRYQQFF.

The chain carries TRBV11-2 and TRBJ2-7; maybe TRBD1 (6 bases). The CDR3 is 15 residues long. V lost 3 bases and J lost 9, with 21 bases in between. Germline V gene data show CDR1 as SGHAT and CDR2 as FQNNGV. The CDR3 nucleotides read TGTGCCAGCAGCTTTGTACCGACAGGACACCGCGGGCAGTACTTC. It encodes CASSFVPTGHRGQYF.

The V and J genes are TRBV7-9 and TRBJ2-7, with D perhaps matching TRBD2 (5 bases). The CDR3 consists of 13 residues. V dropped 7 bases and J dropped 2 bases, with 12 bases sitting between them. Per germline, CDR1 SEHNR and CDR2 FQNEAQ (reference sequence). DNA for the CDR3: TGTGCCAGCACCCCAACCGGGACCTACGAGCAGTACTTC. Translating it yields CASTPTGTYEQYF.

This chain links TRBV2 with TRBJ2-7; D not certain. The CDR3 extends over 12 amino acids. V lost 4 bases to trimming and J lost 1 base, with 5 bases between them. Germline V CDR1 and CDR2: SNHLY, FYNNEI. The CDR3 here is CASSGSSYEQYF. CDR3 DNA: TGTGCCAGCAGTGGCAGTTCCTACGAGCAGTACTTC.

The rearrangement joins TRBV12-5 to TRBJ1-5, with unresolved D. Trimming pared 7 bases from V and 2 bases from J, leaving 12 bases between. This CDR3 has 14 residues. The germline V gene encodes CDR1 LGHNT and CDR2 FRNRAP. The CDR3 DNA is TGTGCTAGTGTCCCTGACACCCGCAATCAGCCCCAGCATTTT. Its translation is CASVPDTRNQPQHF.

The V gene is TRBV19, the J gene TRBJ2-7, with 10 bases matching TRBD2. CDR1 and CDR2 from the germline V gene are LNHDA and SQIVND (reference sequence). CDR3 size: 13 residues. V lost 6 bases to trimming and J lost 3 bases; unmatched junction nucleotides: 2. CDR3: CASRSSGSYEQYF. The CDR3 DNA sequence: TGTGCCAGTAGGTCTAGCGGGAGCTACGAGCAGTACTTC.

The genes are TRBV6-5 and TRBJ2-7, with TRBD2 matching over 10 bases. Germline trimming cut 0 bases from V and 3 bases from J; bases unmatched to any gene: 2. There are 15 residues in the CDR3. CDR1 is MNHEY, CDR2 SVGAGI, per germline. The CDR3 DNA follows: TGTGCCAGCAGTTACTCCTGGACTAGCGGCTACGAGCAGTACTTC. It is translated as CASSYSWTSGYEQYF.

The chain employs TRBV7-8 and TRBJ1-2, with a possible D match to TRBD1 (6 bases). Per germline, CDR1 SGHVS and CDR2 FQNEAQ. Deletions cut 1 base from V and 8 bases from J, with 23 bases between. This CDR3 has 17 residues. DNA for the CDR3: TGTGCCAGCAGCTTAGTTGGGTCCCTCGTACAGGGAGAGGGCTACACCTTC. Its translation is CASSLVGSLVQGEGYTF.

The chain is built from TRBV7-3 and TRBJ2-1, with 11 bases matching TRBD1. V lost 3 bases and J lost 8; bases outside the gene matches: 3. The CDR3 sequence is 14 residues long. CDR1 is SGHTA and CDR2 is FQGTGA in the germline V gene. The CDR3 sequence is CASSFGQGAYEQFF. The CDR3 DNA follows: TGTGCCAGCAGCTTCGGACAGGGGGCCTATGAGCAGTTCTTC.

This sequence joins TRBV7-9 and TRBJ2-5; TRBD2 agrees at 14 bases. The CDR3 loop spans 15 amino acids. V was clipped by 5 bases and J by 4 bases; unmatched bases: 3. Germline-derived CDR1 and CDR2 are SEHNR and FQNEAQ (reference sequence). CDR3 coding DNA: TGTGCCAGCAGCGCGACTAGCGGGAGGGGAGAGACCCAGTACTTC. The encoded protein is CASSATSGRGETQYF.

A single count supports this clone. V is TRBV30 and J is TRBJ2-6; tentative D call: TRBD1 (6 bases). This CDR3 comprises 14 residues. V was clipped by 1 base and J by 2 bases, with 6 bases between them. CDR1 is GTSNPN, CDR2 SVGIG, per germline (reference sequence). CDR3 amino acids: CAWSEGAGANVLTF. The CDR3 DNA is TGTGCCTGGAGTGAGGGGGCTGGGGCCAACGTCCTGACTTTC.

This CDR3 reads CSASSPLIGVREKLFF. The CDR3 DNA reads as TGCAGTGCCAGTTCGCCCCTGATAGGGGTGAGGGAAAAACTGTTTTTT. The gene calls are TRBV20-1 and TRBJ1-4; tentative D call: TRBD1 (5 bases). The CDR3 totals 16 residues. Germline-derived CDR1 and CDR2 are DFQATT and SNEGSKA (reference sequence). V was shortened by 6 bases and J by 8 bases, with 25 bases between the two germline ends.

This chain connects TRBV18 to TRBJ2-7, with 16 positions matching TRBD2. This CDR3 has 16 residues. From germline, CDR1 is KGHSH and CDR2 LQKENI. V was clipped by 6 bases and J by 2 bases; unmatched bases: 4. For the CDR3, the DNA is TGTGCCAGCTCCCCGGGACTAGCGGGAGGGCCCTACGAGCAGTACTTC. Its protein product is CASSPGLAGGPYEQYF.

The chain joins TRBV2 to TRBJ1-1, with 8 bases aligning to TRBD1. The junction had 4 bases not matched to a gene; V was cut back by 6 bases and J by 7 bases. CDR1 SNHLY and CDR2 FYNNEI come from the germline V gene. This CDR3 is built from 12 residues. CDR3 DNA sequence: TGTGCCAGCAGGCTACAGGGGGATGAAGCTTTCTTT. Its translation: CASRLQGDEAFF.

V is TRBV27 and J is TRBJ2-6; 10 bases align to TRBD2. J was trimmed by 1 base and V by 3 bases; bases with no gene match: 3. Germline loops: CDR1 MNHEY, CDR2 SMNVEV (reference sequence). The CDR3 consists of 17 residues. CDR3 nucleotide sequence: TGTGCCAGCAGTTTCCTAGCGGGAGTTTCTGGGGCCAACGTCCTGACTTTC. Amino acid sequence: CASSFLAGVSGANVLTF.

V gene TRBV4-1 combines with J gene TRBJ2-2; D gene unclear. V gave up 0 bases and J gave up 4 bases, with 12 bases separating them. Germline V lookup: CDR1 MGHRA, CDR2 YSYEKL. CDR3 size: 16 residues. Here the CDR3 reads CASSQDKAPSTGELFF. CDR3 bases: TGCGCCAGCAGCCAAGATAAAGCGCCCAGCACCGGGGAGCTGTTTTTT.

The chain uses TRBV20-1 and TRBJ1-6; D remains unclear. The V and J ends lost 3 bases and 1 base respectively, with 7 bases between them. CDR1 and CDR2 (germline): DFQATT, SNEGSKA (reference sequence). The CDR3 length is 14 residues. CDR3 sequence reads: CSASRGSYNSPLHF. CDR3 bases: TGCAGTGCTAGTCGGGGATCCTATAATTCACCCCTCCACTTT.

Here the CDR3 reads CASSPLAVTSGYTGELFF. The DNA of the CDR3 is TGTGCCAGCTCACCACTCGCCGTAACTAGCGGATACACCGGGGAGCTGTTTTTT. J is TRBJ2-2 and V is TRBV18; TRBD2 aligns across 8 bases. Germline V gene sequence: CDR1 KGHSH, CDR2 LQKENI. There are 18 residues in the CDR3. V gave up 1 base and J gave up 3 bases; unmatched junction bases: 10.